Listed below are T cell receptor beta chains from one sample, sequenced in a study of lymphopenia after photon versus proton radiotherapy. TCRdb's copy holds only in-frame clones and misses some; the assay was immunoSEQ multiplex PCR. Of about 35,000 clones in the sample, 90% to 95% were seen once. The material sequenced was peripheral blood, taken from a patient treated with photon-based radiotherapy. These receptor sequences come from a man aged 55 to 70 with cholangiocarcinoma. CDR3s include the opening cysteine and the closing phenylalanine or tryptophan. D genes are given only for firm matches. Some rows mark clone size as missing; the rest say once, few, many or name a class of expanded clone.

19 | TRBJ2-1 | TRBV28 | . | TRBD2 | TGTGCCAGCAGGCCCTTAAGGACTAGCGGGAGGACCGCTGCGAATGAGCAGTTCTTC | CASRPLRTSGRTAANEQFF
15 | TRBJ1-5 | TRBV28 | few | . | TGTGCCAGCAGTTTATATGGCTATAGCAATCAGCCCCAGCATTTT | CASSLYGYSNQPQHF
14 | TRBJ2-3 | TRBV18 | . | . | TGTGCCAGCTCACCAATATCGACCACAGATACGCAGTATTTT | CASSPISTTDTQYF
15 | TRBJ1-4 | TRBV11-3 | . | . | TGTGCCAGCAGCCCGAATCAGGGGATAGGAGAAAAACTGTTTTTT | CASSPNQGIGEKLFF
16 | TRBJ1-5 | TRBV2 | . | TRBD1 | TGTGCCAGCAGTGAACAGGGGGCGCGTAGCAATCAGCCCCAGCATTTT | CASSEQGARSNQPQHF
13 | TRBJ2-7 | TRBV11-3 | . | . | TGTGCCAGCAGCTCAGGTCGCCTCTACGAGCAGTACTTC | CASSSGRLYEQYF
19 | TRBJ1-4 | TRBV5-6 | . | TRBD1 | TGTGCCAGCAGCTTGGCCCCGGGACAGGGAGGAATCGGAGTAGAAAAACTGTTTTTT | CASSLAPGQGGIGVEKLFF
10 | TRBJ2-1 | TRBV20-1 | . | . | TGCAGTGCTAGTGAGAATGAGCAGTTCTTC | CSASENEQFF
13 | TRBJ2-3 | TRBV27 | . | . | TGTGCCAGCAATCGGCAGGGCACAGATACGCAGTATTTT | CASNRQGTDTQYF
15 | TRBJ2-2 | TRBV6-4 | . | TRBD2 | TGTGCCAGCAGTGCTGCGGGAGCGGACACCGGGGAGCTGTTTTTT | CASSAAGADTGELFF
16 | TRBJ2-1 | TRBV19 | . | TRBD1 | TGTGCCAGTACCGTGGGGGGGACAGGGGCCTACAATGAGCAGTTCTTC | CASTVGGTGAYNEQFF
16 | TRBJ2-1 | TRBV6-9 | once | TRBD1 | TGTGCCAGCAGTTATTCATCAGGGGGCTCCTACAATGAGCAGTTCTTC | CASSYSSGGSYNEQFF
15 | TRBJ2-3 | TRBV7-3 | . | . | TGTGCCAGCAGTCTAGGGCAGACTAGCACAGATACGCAGTATTTT | CASSLGQTSTDTQYF
16 | TRBJ2-7 | TRBV28 | . | TRBD2 | TGTGCCAGCAGCTTCTCTAGCGGGGGCCAGTCCTACGAGCAGTACTTC | CASSFSSGGQSYEQYF
16 | TRBJ2-5 | TRBV11-3 | . | TRBD2 | TGTGCCAGCAGCAGCCGGGGGGGCGACTACCAAGAGACCCAGTACTTC | CASSSRGGDYQETQYF
14 | TRBJ1-2 | TRBV11-1 | . | . | TGTGCCAGCAGCGGGGGTCGGACCGCTTATGGCTACACCTTC | CASSGGRTAYGYTF
16 | TRBJ2-1 | TRBV7-6 | . | TRBD2 | TGTGCCAGCAGCTTAGCGCGGGAGGGCCCCTACAATGAGCAGTTCTTC | CASSLAREGPYNEQFF
16 | TRBJ2-4 | TRBV11-1 | . | . | TGTGCCAGTTCCCGGAACGGGGCTGTAGCCAAAAACATTCAGTACTTC | CASSRNGAVAKNIQYF
13 | TRBJ1-1 | TRBV6-1 | . | . | TGTGCCAGCAGTGAAGGGGGGCACACTGAAGCTTTCTTT | CASSEGGHTEAFF
14 | TRBJ2-7 | TRBV19 | . | . | TGTGCCAGTAGTATGATCGGGAGCGGCAACGAGCAGTACTTC | CASSMIGSGNEQYF
13 | TRBJ1-5 | TRBV2 | . | . | TGTGCCAGCAGTGAAGGGGTTGATCAGCCCCAGCATTTT | CASSEGVDQPQHF
16 | TRBJ1-4 | TRBV19 | . | TRBD1 | TGTGCCAGTAGTCAAACTTCCGGGACAGCTAATGAAAAACTGTTTTTT | CASSQTSGTANEKLFF
14 | TRBJ2-2 | TRBV7-2 | . | . | TGTGCCAGCAGCTTAGCGCGCAGCACCGGGGAGCTGTTTTTT | CASSLARSTGELFF
14 | TRBJ1-6 | TRBV4-1 | . | TRBD1 | TGCGCCAGCAGCCAGGGACAGGGTTATTCACCCCTCCACTTT | CASSQGQGYSPLHF
15 | TRBJ2-7 | TRBV28 | . | . | TGTGCCAGCAGTTTTTACGAGCGGAGCTCCTACGAGCAGTACTTC | CASSFYERSSYEQYF
17 | TRBJ2-3 | TRBV2 | . | . | TGTGCCAGCAGTGAAGCGCTTCGAGGGAGTGGGGGAGATACGCAGTATTTT | CASSEALRGSGGDTQYF
14 | TRBJ1-5 | TRBV11-2 | . | . | TGTGCCAGCAGCTCACAGGGTAGCAATCAGCCCCAGCATTTT | CASSSQGSNQPQHF
17 | TRBJ2-2 | TRBV7-6 | . | TRBD1 | TGTGCCAGCAGCTTATTGGTGGGGACAGCGAACACCGGGGAGCTGTTTTTT | CASSLLVGTANTGELFF
12 | TRBJ2-2 | TRBV10-3 | . | . | TGTGCCAACATGAACAGTGGTGGGGAGCTGTTTTTT | CANMNSGGELFF
14 | TRBJ2-7 | TRBV7-2 | . | TRBD1 | TGTGCCAGCAGCTTAGTTGCAGGGGGCCACGAGCAGTACTTC | CASSLVAGGHEQYF
14 | TRBJ2-1 | TRBV19 | . | . | TGTGCCAGCCGTGGGTTCGCCGTTTACAATGAGCAGTTCTTC | CASRGFAVYNEQFF
16 | TRBJ2-1 | TRBV5-8 | . | . | TGTGCCAGCAGCTTGGGGGTAGGGGGTCCCTACAATGAGCAGTTCTTC | CASSLGVGGPYNEQFF
12 | TRBJ1-2 | TRBV6-5 | . | . | TGTGCCAGCAGTGAATTGTTTGGGACAAACACCTTC | CASSELFGTNTF
16 | TRBJ2-2 | TRBV7-9 | . | . | TGTGCCAGCAGCCCGAGGGGGAATACGAACACCGGGGAGCTGTTTTTT | CASSPRGNTNTGELFF
14 | TRBJ1-1 | TRBV7-2 | once | . | TGTGCCAGCAGCTTTTACAGGGAGGACCCTGAAGCTTTCTTT | CASSFYREDPEAFF
13 | TRBJ2-5 | TRBV6-5 | . | . | TGTGCCAGCAGTCCGGAGGTAGGAGAGACCCAGTACTTC | CASSPEVGETQYF
14 | TRBJ2-2 | TRBV15 | few | . | TGTGCCACCAGCAGAGATTTTAGCACCGGGGAGCTGTTTTTT | CATSRDFSTGELFF
16 | TRBJ2-7 | TRBV28 | . | TRBD2 | TGTGCCAGCAGTTCCCTTGGCGGGAGGGCCTCCTACGAGCAGTACTTC | CASSSLGGRASYEQYF
14 | TRBJ2-3 | TRBV11-2 | . | TRBD1 | TGTGCCAGCAGCTCGACAGGGGGCGCAGATACGCAGTATTTT | CASSSTGGADTQYF
11 | TRBJ2-1 | TRBV2 | . | . | TGTGCCAGCCGTTTGTACAATGAGCAGTTCTTC | CASRLYNEQFF
13 | TRBJ1-1 | TRBV29-1 | . | . | TGCAGCGTTTGGGACCCCACGGACCCTGAAGCTTTCTTT | CSVWDPTDPEAFF
17 | TRBJ2-5 | TRBV7-9 | . | . | TGTGCCAGCAGCTTAGGCGCGGGAACAGGGGAGTCGGAGACCCAGTACTTC | CASSLGAGTGESETQYF
16 | TRBJ1-6 | TRBV5-4 | . | . | TGTGCCAGCATCTTCCAGAGGCACGCGCCTGATTCACCCCTCCACTTT | CASIFQRHAPDSPLHF
15 | TRBJ1-2 | TRBV19 | . | . | TGTGCCAGTAGCCTCAACAGGGACGGACAGCTTGGCTACACCTTC | CASSLNRDGQLGYTF
14 | TRBJ1-5 | TRBV7-9 | . | TRBD1 | TGTGCCAGCAGCTCGGGACAGGGAGGCCAGCCCCAGCATTTT | CASSSGQGGQPQHF
15 | TRBJ2-3 | TRBV19 | . | TRBD2 | TGTGCCAGTAGTGGGCTAGCGGGAGGGACAGATACGCAGTATTTT | CASSGLAGGTDTQYF
16 | TRBJ2-3 | TRBV7-2 | . | TRBD2 | TGTGCCAGCAGCTTAGAAGCTAGCGGAAACACAGATACGCAGTATTTT | CASSLEASGNTDTQYF
15 | TRBJ2-3 | TRBV7-9 | . | TRBD1 | TGTGCCAGCAGCTCGGGACAGGGTCTTACAGATACGCAGTATTTT | CASSSGQGLTDTQYF
14 | TRBJ2-5 | TRBV4-1 | . | . | TGCGCCAGCAGCCAAGTACAGTTCCAAGAGACCCAGTACTTC | CASSQVQFQETQYF
14 | TRBJ2-6 | TRBV28 | once | . | TGTGCCAGCAGTTTTGGGGCTGGGGCCAACGTCCTGACTTTC | CASSFGAGANVLTF
14 | TRBJ2-7 | TRBV10-3 | few | . | TGTGCCATCAGTGAGTTAGGGGGGATCTACGAGCAGTACTTC | CAISELGGIYEQYF